This paragraph covers one T cell receptor beta chain sequence. Participant ages covered about 18 to 89 years across about 22 US areas. Authors' processing steps: It was from reference gene primer amplification that nucleated cell counts were estimated. The data were produced by immunoSEQ multiplex PCR, yet TCRdb's version contains in-frame clones alone and is incomplete. The V and J calls and clone size are taken from that table; D and trimming were inferred from the DNA. The table includes under 500,000 clones, roughly 85% detected once. The data originate from a study of blood T cell repertoires in COVID-19. Study information: The study drew acute and convalescent COVID-19 samples from the United States, Italy and Spain. In each case, the material was cDNA or gDNA derived from T cells, B-cell-depleted T cells, or PBMCs.

The V gene end was trimmed by 0 bases and the J gene end by 5 bases; junction bases not matched to a gene: 6. This CDR3 contains 16 residues. The germline V gene has CDR1 MNHEY and CDR2 SVGAGI. The source material was PBMCs or T cells enriched from blood (not recorded which). This chain uses TRBV6-5 with TRBJ2-5; TRBD2 aligns across 10 bases. This clonotype was sampled from a woman aged 18-29 years with acute COVID-19. In nucleotides, the CDR3 is TGTGCCAGCAGTTACTCACCTAGCGGGAGTTTGGAGACCCAGTACTTC. Its translation is CASSYSPSGSLETQYF.